This T cell receptor beta chain was sequenced during a study of multiple sclerosis patients with progressive multifocal leukoencephalopathy. Time point here: before natalizumab initiation. The length of the CDR3 is 16 residues. From germline, CDR1 is WSHSY and CDR2 SAAADI. Trimming removed 0 bases at V and 0 bases at J, with 9 bases between. Repertoires were generated with immunoSEQ multiplex PCR, while TCRdb's copy carries only in-frame clones and drops some. The sample lists around 30,000 clones; 89% were seen once. The chain couples TRBV10-2 to TRBJ2-1; possibly TRBD2 for D (5 bases). The sequence was collected from a human donor with multiple sclerosis. Sample: PBMCs. The chain's CDR3 is CASSESRRSSYNEQFF. CDR3 nucleotides: TGCGCCAGCAGTGAGTCGAGGAGGAGCTCCTACAATGAGCAGTTCTTC.